This T cell receptor (beta chain) was documented in a study of control samples from healthy donors and cancer patients. Method: immunoSEQ multiplex PCR; TCRdb's copy keeps in-frame clones and lacks some. The sample lists 170,000 or so clones; over 80% were seen once. The CDR3 spans 13 residues. Trimming took 4 bases from V and 12 from J; bases not matched to a gene: 7. Germline V gene sequence: CDR1 SEHNR, CDR2 FQNEAQ (reference sequence). This chain connects TRBV7-9 to TRBJ2-1, with TRBD1 matching 9 bases. The TCR comes from a man between 18 and 29 years old in good health. The sample consisted of blood. The CDR3 bases are TGTGCCAGCAGCTCCGGGACAGGGCAGGGGCAGTTCTTC. Translating gives CASSSGTGQGQFF.